The 16 T cell receptor beta chains reported below all come from one sample, sequenced in a study of blood T cell repertoires in COVID-19. The table came from immunoSEQ multiplex PCR; TCRdb's copy has only in-frame clones and leaves some out. The sample carries over 85,000 clones, nearly 90% recorded once. The sample consisted of peripheral blood. These receptors were collected from a human donor in a cohort sampled during active COVID-19.

The CDR3 nucleotides read TGTGCCAGCAGGGACCATGGACAGGGAGGTAATTCACCCCTCCACTTT. Translation: CASRDHGQGGNSPLHF. The gene calls are TRBV3-1 (or the pseudogene TRBV3-2) and TRBJ1-6, with 8 bases lining up with TRBD1. Trimming took 6 bases from V and 6 from J; bases not matched to a gene: 10. Germline values: CDR1 LGHDT, CDR2 YNNKEL (reference sequence). The CDR3 has 16 amino acids.

There are a few counts of this clone. The chain joins TRBV4-1 to TRBJ1-6; TRBD1 is a possible D gene (5 bases). The CDR3 loop spans 15 amino acids. Looked up from germline, CDR1 is MGHRA and CDR2 is YSYEKL. Trimming took 2 bases from V and 5 from J, leaving 10 bases between them. For the CDR3, the DNA is TGCGCCAGCAGCCAACTCCAGGGAAATAATTCACCCCTCCACTTT. The encoded protein is CASSQLQGNNSPLHF.

The chain couples TRBV15 to TRBJ2-3, with D possibly TRBD1 on 5 matching bases. Germline V gene sequence: CDR1 LNHNV, CDR2 YYDKDF (reference sequence). The CDR3 is 16 residues long. Trimming shortened V by 0 bases and J by 9 bases, and 19 bases separated the two germline ends. As DNA, the CDR3 is TGTGCCACCAGCAGAGATTTGGGCCAGGGCTGGGCCACGCAGTATTTT. This translates into CATSRDLGQGWATQYF.

J is TRBJ1-5 and V is TRBV6-6; possible D gene TRBD1, 6 bases. Germline V lookup: CDR1 MNHNY, CDR2 SVGAGI (reference sequence). The CDR3 covers 15 residues. V was shortened by 5 bases and J by 1 base, with 12 bases between the two germline ends. CDR3 DNA: TGTGCCAGCAGTCCAGGGGAGTGGAGCAATCAGCCCCAGCATTTT. Translating gives CASSPGEWSNQPQHF.

The V and J genes are TRBV28 and TRBJ2-1; D is perhaps TRBD2 (6 bases). V was shortened by 6 bases and J by 6 bases, with 21 bases between the two germline ends. The germline V gene has CDR1 MDHEN and CDR2 SYDVKM. The CDR3 sequence is 16 residues long. The CDR3 DNA reads as TGTGCCAGCAGAGACAGCGTGTTGGGAGGAATCAATGAGCAGTTCTTC. The encoded protein is CASRDSVLGGINEQFF.

The chain combines TRBV28 with TRBJ1-2, with TRBD1 as a possible D gene (6 bases). V was shortened by 5 bases and J by 8 bases, with 21 bases between the two germline ends. Per the germline V gene, CDR1 is MDHEN and CDR2 is SYDVKM. The CDR3 is 15 amino acids. CDR3 in amino acids: CASSVYGTPEGGYTF. The CDR3 region has the DNA TGTGCCAGCAGTGTCTACGGGACACCCGAGGGAGGCTACACCTTC.

The chain is built from TRBV5-1 and TRBJ2-5, with D perhaps matching TRBD1 (5 bases). Germline CDR1 is SGHRS and CDR2 is YFSETQ. V was shortened by 4 bases and J by 5 bases, with 18 bases between the two germline ends. The CDR3 is made up of 15 amino acids. CDR3: CASSPGQGSLETQYF. The CDR3, as DNA: TGCGCCAGCAGCCCCGGGCAGGGAAGTTTGGAGACCCAGTACTTC.

With respect to this clone: Other DNA sequences from this sample encode an identical CDR3 as well. The rearrangement joins TRBV9 to TRBJ2-7, with 8 positions matching TRBD1. J lost 0 bases, V lost 2 bases, and 4 bases had no gene match. There are 15 residues in the CDR3. Germline V gene sequence: CDR1 SGDLS, CDR2 YYNGEE. The CDR3 here is CASSVAGTGSYEQYF. CDR3 nucleotide sequence: TGTGCCAGCAGCGTTGCCGGGACAGGCTCCTACGAGCAGTACTTC.

The chain combines TRBV5-5 with TRBJ1-4, with unresolved D. The CDR3 has 15 amino acids. V gave up 1 base and J gave up 2 bases, with 9 bases separating them. The germline V gene has CDR1 SGHKS and CDR2 YYEKEE (reference sequence). This CDR3 is CASSLYPRTNEKLFF. The CDR3 DNA follows: TGTGCCAGCAGCTTGTACCCGAGGACTAATGAAAAACTGTTTTTT.

This chain connects TRBV30 to TRBJ1-1; TRBD1 matches 7 bases. The germline gives CDR1 GTSNPN, CDR2 SVGIG (reference sequence). V trimming: 3 bases; J trimming: 3 bases; junction bases outside the gene matches: 4. This CDR3 contains 13 residues. This chain's CDR3 is CAWRRGPDTEAFF. The CDR3 region has the DNA TGTGCCTGGAGAAGGGGGCCTGACACTGAAGCTTTCTTT.

The chain links TRBV5-1 to TRBJ1-5; D is unclear. This CDR3 is built from 15 residues. Germline assignment: CDR1 SGHRS and CDR2 YFSETQ. V gave up 0 bases and J gave up 3 bases, with 10 bases separating them. The CDR3 sequence is CASSLDGVNNQPQHF. The CDR3 DNA is TGCGCCAGCAGCTTGGACGGGGTTAACAATCAGCCCCAGCATTTT. The full variable domain, its missing parts supplied by reference TRBV5-1 and TRBJ1-5, is KAGVTQTPRYLIKTRGQQVTLSCSPISGHRSVSWYQQTPGQGLQFLFEYFSETQRNKGNFPGRFSGRQFSNSRSEMNVSTLELGDSALYLCASSLDGVNNQPQHFGDGTRLSIL.

This chain joins TRBV15 and TRBJ1-3; D ambiguous. This CDR3 spans 18 amino acids. Trimming took 5 bases from V and 0 from J, leaving 20 bases between them. CDR1 is LNHNV, CDR2 YYDKDF, per germline (reference sequence). CDR3 loop: CATSPRAFQASSGNTIYF. The CDR3, as DNA: TGTGCCACCAGCCCGAGAGCATTCCAAGCCTCCTCTGGAAACACCATATATTTT. Full variable domain (missing parts from reference TRBV15 and TRBJ1-3): DAMVIQNPRYQVTQFGKPVTLSCSQTLNHNVMYWYQQKSSQAPKLLFHYYDKDFNNEADTPDNFQSRRPNTSFCFLDIRSPGLGDTAMYLCATSPRAFQASSGNTIYFGEGSWLTVV.

This rearrangement joins TRBV7-3 to TRBJ2-3, with TRBD2 matching over 7 bases. Germline V CDR1 and CDR2: SGHTA, FQGTGA. J lost 1 base, V lost 1 base, and 5 bases had no gene match. The CDR3 extends over 16 amino acids. In nucleotides, the CDR3 is TGTGCCAGCAGCTTAAGGGAGGGGCTAGGCACAGATACGCAGTATTTT. Amino acids: CASSLREGLGTDTQYF. Based on the CDR3 plus reference TRBV7-3 and TRBJ2-3, the full variable domain is GAGVSQTPSNKVTEKGKYVELRCDPISGHTALYWYRQSLGQGPEFLIYFQGTGAADDSGLPNDRFFAVRPEGSVSTLKIQRTERGDSAVYLCASSLREGLGTDTQYFGPGTRLTVL.

The chain uses TRBV6-2 or TRBV6-3 and TRBJ1-5; no reliable D call. Germline V CDR1 and CDR2: MNHEY, SVGEGT. Trimming removed 4 bases from V and 0 bases from J, with 16 bases in between. This CDR3 has 17 residues. CDR3 sequence reads: CASSWVLGGYSNQPQHF. CDR3 coding DNA: TGTGCCAGCAGTTGGGTACTTGGCGGATATAGCAATCAGCCCCAGCATTTT.

This chain's CDR3 is CAWSWGQGSGNTIYF. CDR3 coding DNA: TGTGCCTGGAGTTGGGGACAGGGCTCTGGAAACACCATATATTTT. The rearrangement links TRBV30 to TRBJ1-3; 9 bases agree with TRBD1. Germline assignment: CDR1 GTSNPN and CDR2 SVGIG (reference sequence). J lost 0 bases, V lost 2 bases, and 2 bases had no gene match. This CDR3 is built from 15 residues. Looking up the rest from reference TRBV30 and TRBJ1-3 gives the full variable domain: SQTIHQWPATLVQPVGSPLSLECTVEGTSNPNLYWYRQAAGRGLQLLFYSVGIGQISSEVPQNLSASRPQDRQFILSSKKLLLSDSGFYLCAWSWGQGSGNTIYFGEGSWLTVV.

This chain joins TRBV6-5 and TRBJ1-6; 8 nucleotides match TRBD1. V shed 7 bases and J 9 bases; nucleotides not matched to a gene: 5. From germline, CDR1 is MNHEY and CDR2 SVGAGI. The CDR3 totals 13 residues. The CDR3 spells CASKDRGGSPLHF. The CDR3 coding sequence is TGTGCCAGCAAAGACAGGGGCGGTTCACCCCTCCACTTT.